These T cell receptor beta chains were read from a single sample in a study of T cell clusters in autoimmune cytopenias. Reanalyzing the multiplex PCR reads, TCRdb keeps one entry per CDR3 protein, without DNA. The sample's table shows 1,500 to 2,000 distinct CDR3 sequences. Separately, the same data were catalogued under a study of T cell repertoires in aging, cancer and after chemotherapy.

The sample consisted of peripheral blood. The receptors derive from a human donor with chronic lymphocytic leukemia. Each CDR3 is given with its conserved first and last residue. A row's size may be missing; if present it is once, few, many or a size class.

TRBV5-4	medium-sized	TRBJ2-5	CASSLQGLQAGGQTQYF
TRBV13	medium-sized	TRBJ1-1	CASSLGGGGATEAFF
TRBV6-5	medium-sized	TRBJ2-2	CASSRWGEPGELFF
TRBV11-2	.	TRBJ2-1	CASSFHAGTDYNEQFF
TRBV12-3/TRBV12-4	medium-sized	TRBJ2-3	CASSQLAGTDTQYF
TRBV27	medium-sized	TRBJ1-2	CASSPRGSHYGYTF
TRBV5-4	medium-sized	TRBJ2-7	CASSSPQGSYEQYF
TRBV6-5	medium-sized	TRBJ1-3	CASSYSRGSGNTIYF
TRBV5-1	medium-sized	TRBJ1-4	CASSLDGVEKLFF
TRBV20-1	medium-sized	TRBJ2-2	CSAALARGTGELFF
TRBV12-3/TRBV12-4	medium-sized	TRBJ1-2	CASSLGVGYTF
TRBV30	medium-sized	TRBJ2-3	CAWSVRGGGADTQYF
TRBV6-1	medium-sized	TRBJ2-1	CASSESVGQYNEQFF
TRBV4-2	medium-sized	TRBJ2-7	CASSQESGGASEQYF
TRBV4-2	.	TRBJ2-7	CASSQDPPGQSNEQYF
TRBV29-1	large	TRBJ1-1	CSVVARTEAFF
TRBV7-9	.	TRBJ1-5	CASSGGDRGLRQPQHF
TRBV12-3/TRBV12-4	medium-sized	TRBJ1-2	CASSLARGQNYGYTF
TRBV6-6	medium-sized	TRBJ2-4	CASSYVGTGENIQYF
TRBV4-2	.	TRBJ1-1	CASSQDYPSEGAEAFF
TRBV7-6	medium-sized	TRBJ1-5	CASSPLTGVDQPQHF
TRBV6-5	medium-sized	TRBJ1-4	CASSYYGNEKLFF
TRBV12-3/TRBV12-4	.	TRBJ2-1	CASRTMIPGGNYNEQFF
TRBV19	large	TRBJ1-5	CASTDGTQPQHF
TRBV11-2	.	TRBJ1-1	CASSFHARQAFF
TRBV5-1	.	TRBJ1-1	CASSLSRGDTEAFF
TRBV5-1	medium-sized	TRBJ1-2	CASSFEGQNYGYTF
TRBV6-1	medium-sized	TRBJ1-1	CASRAGVYTEAFF
TRBV19	medium-sized	TRBJ2-4	CASSSRDSQLNIQYF
TRBV20-1	.	TRBJ1-2	CSAWLAEGNYGYTF
TRBV7-2	.	TRBJ1-5	CASSASTGGGLGNQPQHF
TRBV5-5	medium-sized	TRBJ1-1	CASSAGIKAFF
TRBV7-3	medium-sized	TRBJ2-1	CASSLGQGALNEQFF
TRBV29-1	large	TRBJ1-1	CSVEQGYWTEAFF
TRBV7-9	medium-sized	TRBJ2-7	CASSLGPWGGRTYEQYF
TRBV20-1	.	TRBJ2-7	CSARPPFRSLGDYEQYF
TRBV6-6	large	TRBJ1-5	CASSRGQVNQPQHF
TRBV18	medium-sized	TRBJ2-5	CASSPIRETQYF
TRBV6-6	medium-sized	TRBJ1-4	CASRLGQGEYNAELFF
TRBV4-1	medium-sized	TRBJ2-7	CASSQDRTGTLYEQYF
TRBV5-6	medium-sized	TRBJ2-7	CASSSGGLRGYEQYF
TRBV6-2/TRBV6-3	medium-sized	TRBJ1-1	CASSYPPGAPGQSEAFF
TRBV20-1	.	TRBJ1-4	CSARDSSSEKLFF
TRBV5-6	medium-sized	TRBJ1-6	CASSRTEVNSPLHF
TRBV5-6	medium-sized	TRBJ1-1	CASSLAAVRRAFF
TRBV5-4	medium-sized	TRBJ2-1	CASSLSLPSNEQFF
TRBV27	.	TRBJ1-4	CASSLYYQGQLSEKLFF
TRBV5-1	.	TRBJ1-5	CASSPTPNQPQHF
TRBV6-5	medium-sized	TRBJ1-3	CASSYSGDSGTGNTIYF